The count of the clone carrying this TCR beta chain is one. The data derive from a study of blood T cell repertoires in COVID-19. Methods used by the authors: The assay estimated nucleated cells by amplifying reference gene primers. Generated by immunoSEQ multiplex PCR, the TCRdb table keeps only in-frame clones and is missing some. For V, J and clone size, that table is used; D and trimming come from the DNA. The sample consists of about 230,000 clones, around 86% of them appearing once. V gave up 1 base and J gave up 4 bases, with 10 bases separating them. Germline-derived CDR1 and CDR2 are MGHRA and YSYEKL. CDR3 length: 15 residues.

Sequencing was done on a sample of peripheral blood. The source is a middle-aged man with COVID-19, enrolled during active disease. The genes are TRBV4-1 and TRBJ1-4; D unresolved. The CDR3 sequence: CASSQGSRSNEKLFF. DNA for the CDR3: TGCGCCAGCAGCCAAGGATCCCGGAGTAATGAAAAACTGTTTTTT.